This record covers a single T cell receptor beta chain. Antigen: not known. The data belong to a study of a mutant IDH1 vaccine in newly diagnosed glioma. Study-wide context: Sex distribution of treated patients was approximately 60% male and about 38% female; mean age was around 40 years. Visit V12 happened at week 35; visit V13 happened at week 47. Study-level points and caveats: The occurrence of vaccine-induced immune responses was seen in over 85% of patients.

The V and J ends lost 3 bases and 8 bases, in that order; junction bases with no gene match: 11. CDR3 length: 15 amino acids. Looked up from germline, CDR1 is SGHTA and CDR2 is FQGNSA. Produced via immunoSEQ multiplex PCR; TCRdb's table is partial and in-frame only. This sample carries about 32,000 clones, roughly 80% of them seen once, and the ten largest clones take around 7%. This sample's time point: week 35, safety follow-up. A single vaccine dose contained 300 ug of mutant IDH1 20-mer peptide, and topical imiquimod was used with it. The material was PBMCs, obtained from a glioma patient whose treatment included an IDH1 peptide vaccine. This clonotype was sampled from a woman aged 18 to 35 with glioma. The rearrangement links TRBV7-2 to TRBJ1-2; 8 bases line up with TRBD1. Here the CDR3 DNA reads TGTGCCAGCAGCTTGGAACGGACAGGGACGAGAGGCTACACCTTC. It codes for CASSLERTGTRGYTF.